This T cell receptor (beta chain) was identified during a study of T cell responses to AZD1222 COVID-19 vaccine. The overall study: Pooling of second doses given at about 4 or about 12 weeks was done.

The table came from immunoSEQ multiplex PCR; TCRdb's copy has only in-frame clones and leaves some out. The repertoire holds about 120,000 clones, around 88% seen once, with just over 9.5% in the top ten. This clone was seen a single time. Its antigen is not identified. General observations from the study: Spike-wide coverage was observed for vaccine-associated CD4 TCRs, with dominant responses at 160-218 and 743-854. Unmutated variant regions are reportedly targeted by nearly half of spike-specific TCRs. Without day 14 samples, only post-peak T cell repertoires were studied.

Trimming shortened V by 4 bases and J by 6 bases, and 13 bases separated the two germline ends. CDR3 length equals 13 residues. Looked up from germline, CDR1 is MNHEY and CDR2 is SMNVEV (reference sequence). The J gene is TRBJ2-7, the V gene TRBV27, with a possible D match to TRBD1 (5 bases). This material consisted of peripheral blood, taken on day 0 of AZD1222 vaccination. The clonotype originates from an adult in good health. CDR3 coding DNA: TGTGCCAGCAGTTCGGCAGGGAAGTTCGAGCAGTACTTC. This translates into CASSSAGKFEQYF.